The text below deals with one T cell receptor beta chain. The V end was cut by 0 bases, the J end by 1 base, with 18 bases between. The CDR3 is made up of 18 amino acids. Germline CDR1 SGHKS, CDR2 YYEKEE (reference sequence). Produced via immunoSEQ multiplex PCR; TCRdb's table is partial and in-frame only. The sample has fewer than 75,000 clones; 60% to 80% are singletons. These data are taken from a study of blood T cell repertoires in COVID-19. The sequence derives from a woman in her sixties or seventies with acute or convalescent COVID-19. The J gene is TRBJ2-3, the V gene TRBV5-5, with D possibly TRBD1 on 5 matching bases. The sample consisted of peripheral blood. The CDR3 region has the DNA TGTGCCAGCAGCTTGGGACGGGTCCAGGGCTTGGGCACAGATACGCAGTATTTT. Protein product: CASSLGRVQGLGTDTQYF.